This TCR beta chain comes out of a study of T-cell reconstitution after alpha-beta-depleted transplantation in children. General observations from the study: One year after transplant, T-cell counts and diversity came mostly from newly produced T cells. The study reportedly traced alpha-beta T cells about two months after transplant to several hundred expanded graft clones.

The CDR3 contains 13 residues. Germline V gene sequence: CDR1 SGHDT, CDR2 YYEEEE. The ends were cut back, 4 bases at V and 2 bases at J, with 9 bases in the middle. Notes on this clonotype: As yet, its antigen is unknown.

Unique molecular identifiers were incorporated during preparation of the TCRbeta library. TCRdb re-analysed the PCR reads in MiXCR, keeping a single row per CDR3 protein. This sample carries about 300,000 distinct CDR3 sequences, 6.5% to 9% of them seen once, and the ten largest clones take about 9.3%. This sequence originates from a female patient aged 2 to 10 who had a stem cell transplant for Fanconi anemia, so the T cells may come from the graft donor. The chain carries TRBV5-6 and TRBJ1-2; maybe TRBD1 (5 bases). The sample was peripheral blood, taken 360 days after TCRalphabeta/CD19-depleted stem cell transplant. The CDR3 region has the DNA TGTGCCAGCAGCCGGACATTGAACTATGGCTACACCTTC. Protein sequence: CASSRTLNYGYTF.